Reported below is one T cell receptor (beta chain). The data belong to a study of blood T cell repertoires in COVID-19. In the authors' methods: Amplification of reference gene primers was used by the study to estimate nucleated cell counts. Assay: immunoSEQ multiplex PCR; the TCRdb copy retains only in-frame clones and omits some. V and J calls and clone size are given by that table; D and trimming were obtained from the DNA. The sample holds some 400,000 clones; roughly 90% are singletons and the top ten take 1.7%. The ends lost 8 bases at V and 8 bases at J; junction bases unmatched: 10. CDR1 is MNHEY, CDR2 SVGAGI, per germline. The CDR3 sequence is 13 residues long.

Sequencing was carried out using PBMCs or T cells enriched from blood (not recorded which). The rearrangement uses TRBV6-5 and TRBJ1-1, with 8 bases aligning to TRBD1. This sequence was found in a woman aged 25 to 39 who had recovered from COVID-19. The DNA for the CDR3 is TGTGCCAGCCTCCGAGGACAGGGCCTAGAAGCTTTCTTT. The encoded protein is CASLRGQGLEAFF.